This entry concerns a single T cell receptor beta chain. The antigen remains undetermined. J gave up 4 bases and V 5 bases, and 8 bases lay outside the gene matches. There are 15 residues in the CDR3. Per germline, CDR1 SGHNT and CDR2 YENEEA. These data are taken from a study of shared clonotypes between healthy human individuals. Study-level points and caveats: Read depth was anticipated to influence clonotype sharing among donors. In contrast to clonotypes shared by all four donors, non-shared clonotypes had lower generation probabilities. Around 5% of naive CD4 clonotypes were shared across several donors.

Free of recent acute infections or vaccinations, the donors were healthy HIV-negative adults. Data came from immunoSEQ multiplex PCR; TCRdb stores just in-frame clones and leaves some out. The repertoire includes about 2.4 million clones, roughly 93% of them detected once, and 0.36% sits in the top ten. The chain combines TRBV11-3 with TRBJ2-1; 7 bases align to TRBD1. Sequences were obtained from naive CD4+ T cells from PBMCs. The subset is: CD45RA+ positively selected. The clonotype comes from a man between 18 and 29 years old in good health. Some clones in this sample may be carry-over from other donors' samples. The CDR3 sequence is CASSATPGQYNEQFF. CDR3 in DNA: TGTGCCAGCAGCGCAACACCGGGACAGTACAATGAGCAGTTCTTC.